This T cell receptor (beta chain) was identified during a study of CD4 T cells in relation to SARS-CoV-2 and coronaviruses (dated by TCRdb to about 2021). For context, the study as a whole: Using patient-derived lymphoblastoid cell lines, the shared crossreactive spike epitopes were mapped to their HLA restriction. A different TCR-beta assay, based on Illumina, was used to sequence expansion assays from other donors in the study. Samples from a few pre-COVID donors and the naive versus memory experiments were sequenced with the Adaptive Biotechnologies TCR-sequencing kit; other data were Illumina-based. Memory CD4+ T cell crossreactivity between SARS-CoV-2 and common cold coronavirus spike proteins was assessed at the TCR clonotype level in the study.

Reading from cysteine to phenylalanine, the CDR3 counts 18 amino acids. The retained sequence is limited to the CDR3, 54 bases, with the frame set at the first base. CDR1 and CDR2, looked up from the germline V gene, are SGDLS and YYNGEE. V loses 4 bases of germline sequence and J loses 0 bases, and the interval between the two ends is 21 bases. CD4+ T cells from unexposed donors were collected before the COVID-19 pandemic (2011-2018). Naive and memory CD4+ T cells were separated from cryopreserved PBMCs by CD4 enrichment followed by EasySep naive CD4+ T cell enrichment. The leukapheresis product used for the unexposed donors was purchased from a commercial source. PBMCs were isolated from leukapheresis product or whole blood by Ficoll-Paque PLUS gradient centrifugation. PBMCs were either cryopreserved at -140°C or used fresh in the expansion assay. The QIAamp Micro DNA Kit was used to extract genomic DNA from the CD4+ T cells.

The paper's findings and limits, for the study overall: Memory CD4+ clonotypes crossrecognizing SARS-CoV-2 and at least one common cold coronavirus spike were found in roughly 59% of donors. The study was limited by small numbers of patients and tested TCRs. Sequencing naive versus memory cells indicated that the assay picks up memory recall responses, not primary responses primed during culture. Since the crossreactivity analysis centred on spike protein, crossreactivity against other viral proteins was not assessed. Crossreactive clones showed significantly weaker SARS-CoV-2-driven expansion than monoreactive clones, consistent with antigenic imprinting. Pre-pandemic and post-infection samples were not both contributed by any donor, so tracing of the source of pre-existing responses was limited.

Deep-resolution immunoSEQ TCR-beta sequencing was performed on DNA from uncultured naive and memory CD4+ T cells. The authors processed their data as follows. During preprocessing, nonproductive sequences were removed, as were CDR3s that did not start with C, did not end with F or W, or were shorter than 7 amino acids. Cultured and uncultured naive and memory CD4+ repertoires were searched for previously identified spike- and CEF-reactive CDR3s. After three terminal residues were trimmed from each end, CDR3 homology was quantified as pairwise Levenshtein distance using the stringdist R package. Held by TCRdb, this immuneACCESS table contains in-frame sequences only and omits some clones. Under half of the omission traces to an unresolved V gene where checked; the cause of the rest is unknown. V, J and clone size were drawn from that table, and D and trimming were deduced from the DNA. The sample table contains 60,000 or so clones; only one count was recorded for 94% of them. Around 0.13% of the sample lies in the top ten.

Remarks on this clone: Its binding antigen is unknown. No base quality information exists; no much larger clone differs at one position.

This chain joins TRBV9 to TRBJ2-3; possibly the D gene is TRBD2, per 6 matching bases. The sequenced sample was naive CD4+ T cells from PBMCs. Explained via the paper, the cell subset or site label denotes: naive CD4+ T cells isolated by negative enrichment. The source is a human donor in good health. CDR3 loop: CASSPQQGGGASTDTQYF. The DNA reads TGTGCCAGCAGCCCCCAACAAGGTGGCGGGGCTAGCACAGATACGCAGTATTTT.